The clone carrying this TCR beta chain was seen ten or more times. The data originate from a study of neurological immune-mediated disorders. TCRdb redid the calling of the 5' RACE reads with MiXCR, one entry per CDR3 protein. The data contain tens of thousands of distinct CDR3 sequences, 3% to 4% of them singletons. The V end was cut by 1 base, the J end by 12 bases, with 12 bases between. This CDR3 contains 12 residues. Germline CDR1 and CDR2: SGHAT and FQNNGV. This TCR derives from a man between 40 and 49 years old with multiple sclerosis. The sequenced sample consisted of PBMCs. The chain couples TRBV11-2 to TRBJ1-1; D is ambiguous. CDR3: CASSLAVSSTFF. CDR3 sequence (DNA): TGTGCCAGCAGCTTAGCAGTGTCATCTACTTTCTTT. The complete variable domain, with remaining parts taken from reference TRBV11-2 and TRBJ1-1, reads EAGVAQSPRYKIIEKRQSVAFWCNPISGHATLYWYQQILGQGPKLLIQFQNNGVVDDSQLPKDRFSAERLKGVDSTLKIQPAKLEDSAVYLCASSLAVSSTFFGQGTRLTVV.